Below are 8 T cell receptor beta chains sequenced from a single sample in a study of cytomegalovirus exposure and HLA in healthy donors. Some clones are missing from TCRdb's copy, which holds only in-frame ones; the method was immunoSEQ multiplex PCR. The repertoire has about 56,000 clones, about 92% of them found once; the top ten carry about 1.5%. The sample consisted of PBMCs. These receptor sequences come from a woman between 18 and 30 years old in good health and CMV-seropositive.

This rearrangement joins TRBV11-2 to TRBJ1-5; D unresolved. V lost 6 bases and J lost 7, with 16 bases in between. The CDR3 has 14 amino acids. Germline V gene data show CDR1 as SGHAT and CDR2 as FQNNGV. The CDR3 loop reads CASRDSSTGQPQHF. DNA of the CDR3: TGTGCCAGCAGAGACTCCTCCACGGGGCAGCCCCAGCATTTT. Full variable domain (remainder filled in from reference TRBV11-2 and TRBJ1-5): EAGVAQSPRYKIIEKRQSVAFWCNPISGHATLYWYQQILGQGPKLLIQFQNNGVVDDSQLPKDRFSAERLKGVDSTLKIQPAKLEDSAVYLCASRDSSTGQPQHFGDGTRLSIL.

This clone appeared a single time. The V gene is TRBV7-9, the J gene TRBJ1-6; a possible D gene is TRBD1 (6 bases). This CDR3 region has 14 residues. Between the trimmed V and J ends, which lost 1 base and 9 bases, there was a span of 10 bases. The germline V gene encodes CDR1 SEHNR and CDR2 FQNEAQ (reference sequence). The CDR3 sequence is CASSLGQEFSPLHF. The CDR3 nucleotides read TGTGCCAGCAGCTTAGGACAGGAGTTTTCACCCCTCCACTTT.

The chain joins TRBV6-1 to TRBJ1-2; 9 bases are shared with TRBD1. The CDR3 has 18 amino acids. The germline CDR1 and CDR2 sequences are MNHNS and SASEGT. J lost 4 bases, V lost 0 bases, and 12 bases had no gene match. The DNA for the CDR3 is TGTGCCAGCAGTGAAGCTGTAGGGACAGGGAGAAGAACCTATGGCTACACCTTC. It yields the protein CASSEAVGTGRRTYGYTF.

The V and J genes are TRBV7-9 and TRBJ2-1, with D uncertain. Germline-derived CDR1 and CDR2 are SEHNR and FQNEAQ (reference sequence). The length of the CDR3 is 12 residues. Trimming stripped 3 bases from V and 4 bases from J, with 4 bases between. The CDR3 here is CASSFQYNEQFF. The CDR3 coding sequence is TGTGCCAGCAGCTTCCAGTACAATGAGCAGTTCTTC.

This chain joins TRBV4-2 and TRBJ1-5; no firm D call. CDR3 length equals 13 residues. Trimming left V 1 base short and J 7 bases short, with 8 bases between. Per germline, CDR1 LGHNA and CDR2 YNFKEQ. In DNA, the CDR3 is TGTGCCAGCAGCCAAGGCAGGTTCCAGCCCCAGCATTTT. Translation gives CASSQGRFQPQHF.

The V call is TRBV27, the J call TRBJ1-2; D may be TRBD1 (5 bases). Germline CDR1 is MNHEY and CDR2 is SMNVEV (reference sequence). V lost 0 bases and J 4 bases, leaving 12 bases between the germline ends. CDR3 length equals 15 residues. CDR3 nucleotide sequence: TGTGCCAGCAGTTTATCCCCGCCAGGGCTCTATGGCTACACCTTC. Its protein is CASSLSPPGLYGYTF.

The genes are TRBV29-1 and TRBJ2-2, with unresolved D. Germline V CDR1 and CDR2: SQVTM, ANQGSEA. The CDR3 runs 10 residues. Trimming removed 6 bases from V and 5 bases from J, with 4 bases in between. Written as DNA, the CDR3 is TGCAGCGTCTATACCGGGGAGCTGTTTTTT. Translated: CSVYTGELFF.

The chain couples TRBV6-6 to TRBJ1-5; D is perhaps TRBD1 (6 bases). The V gene's germline CDR1 is MNHNY and CDR2 SVGAGI (reference sequence). The CDR3 has 16 amino acids. Trimming pared 0 bases from V and 5 bases from J, leaving 14 bases between. The CDR3 reads CASSYSMGARDQPQHF. CDR3 nucleotide sequence: TGTGCCAGCAGTTACTCGATGGGGGCGCGGGATCAGCCCCAGCATTTT.